Below are 10 T cell receptor beta chains sequenced from a single sample in a study of blood T cells in healthy people across ages. The second PCR ran about 6 to 12 cycles with a sample-barcoded 5' primer and J-beta primers. TCRdb reanalysed the 5' RACE reads using MiXCR and keeps one entry per CDR3 protein. The sample includes 1.5 million or so distinct CDR3 sequences, 42% of them seen just once. Material: blood. These receptors originate from a woman between 18 and 29 years old in good health.

Note on this clonotype: It may be a read error: a sequence one base away is much more abundant. This rearrangement joins TRBV20-1 to TRBJ2-7; tentatively, D is TRBD2 (5 bases). Trimming shortened V by 0 bases and J by 3 bases, and 6 bases separated the two germline ends. The CDR3 is made up of 12 amino acids. Germline CDR1 DFQATT, CDR2 SNEGSKA (reference sequence). The CDR3 sequence: CSARERDYEQYF. The CDR3 DNA reads as TGCAGTGCTAGAGAGAGGGACTACGAGCAGTACTTC.

This clonotype was observed a handful of times. V and J are TRBV12-5 and TRBJ1-1; perhaps TRBD1 as D (5 bases). Germline V CDR1 and CDR2: LGHNT, FRNRAP. This CDR3 region has 15 residues. V was cut by 2 bases and J by 0 bases, with 10 bases left in between. CDR3 sequence reads: CASGLSRAMNTEAFF. CDR3 coding DNA: TGTGCTAGTGGTTTGTCCAGGGCGATGAACACTGAAGCTTTCTTT.

This clonotype appeared a few times. The chain employs TRBV2 and TRBJ2-3, with TRBD1 identical over 8 bases. After removal of 10 bases from V and 2 bases from J, the junction contained 8 bases not matched to a gene. Germline V gives CDR1 SNHLY, CDR2 FYNNEI. The CDR3 is made up of 14 amino acids. This CDR3 is CATDWDRFTDTQYF. Here the CDR3 DNA reads TGTGCCACAGACTGGGACAGGTTCACAGATACGCAGTATTTT.

This clonotype was detected ten times or more. The chain carries TRBV9 and TRBJ2-3; D remains ambiguous. The CDR3 length is 13 residues. Germline V gene sequence: CDR1 SGDLS, CDR2 YYNGEE. Trimming shortened V by 4 bases and J by 2 bases, and 8 bases separated the two germline ends. This CDR3 is CASSPRVTDTQYF. In nucleotides, the CDR3 is TGTGCCAGCAGCCCCCGGGTCACAGATACGCAGTATTTT.

The rearrangement joins TRBV24-1 to TRBJ2-1; no clear D. This CDR3 comprises 12 residues. V lost 8 bases and J lost 2, with 6 bases in between. Germline V gives CDR1 KGHDR, CDR2 SFDVKD. The CDR3 spells CATKDPYNEQFF. Written as DNA, the CDR3 is TGTGCCACCAAGGACCCCTACAATGAGCAGTTCTTC.

The chain combines TRBV25-1 with TRBJ1-2; weak D call: TRBD1 (6 bases). Germline values: CDR1 MGHDK, CDR2 SYGVNS. This CDR3 has 13 residues. Between the trimmed V and J ends, which lost 6 bases and 5 bases, there was a span of 13 bases. CDR3 sequence: CASRETGLYGYTF. DNA for the CDR3: TGTGCCAGCAGGGAGACAGGACTTTATGGCTACACCTTC.

This clonotype was observed a few times. This chain uses TRBV5-1 with TRBJ2-7, with 7 bases matching TRBD2. CDR1 and CDR2 (germline): SGHRS, YFSETQ. The V gene end was trimmed by 7 bases and the J gene end by 1 base; junction bases not matched to a gene: 8. The CDR3 is 14 amino acids. CDR3 sequence (DNA): TGCGCCAGCGGGGGGGGGACTTCTTCCTACGAGCAGTACTTC. Residues: CASGGGTSSYEQYF. The variable domain in full, with the rest retrieved from reference TRBV5-1 and TRBJ2-7, is KAGVTQTPRYLIKTRGQQVTLSCSPISGHRSVSWYQQTPGQGLQFLFEYFSETQRNKGNFPGRFSGRQFSNSRSEMNVSTLELGDSALYLCASGGGTSSYEQYFGPGTRLTVT.

In this sample, this clonotype turned up a few times. This sequence joins TRBV10-3 and TRBJ2-5; D remains ambiguous. The DNA matches TRBJ2-1 better at its end, which makes the J call doubtful. CDR3 length: 12 residues. CDR1 ENHRY and CDR2 SYGVKD come from the germline V gene. CDR3: CAISVDQETQFF. Here the CDR3 DNA reads TGTGCCATCAGTGTGGACCAAGAGACCCAGTTCTTC.

Note on this clonotype: At one end, the junction sequence differs from germline, possibly due to a read error. The chain has TRBV10-3 and TRBJ1-2, with D unresolved. The CDR3 extends over 14 amino acids. CDR1 ENHRY and CDR2 SYGVKD come from the germline V gene. CDR3 region: CATSESTGNYGYTF. CDR3 DNA sequence: TGTGCCACCAGTGAGTCGACTGGGAACTATGGCTACACCTTC.

The rearrangement uses TRBV6-5 and TRBJ2-1; D might be TRBD2 (6 bases). This CDR3 spans 15 amino acids. V lost 5 bases and J lost 5, with 16 bases in between. Germline CDR1 MNHEY, CDR2 SVGAGI. The CDR3 spells CASSGSGSGNNEQFF. CDR3 sequence (DNA): TGTGCCAGCAGTGGTAGCGGTTCCGGCAACAATGAGCAGTTCTTC.